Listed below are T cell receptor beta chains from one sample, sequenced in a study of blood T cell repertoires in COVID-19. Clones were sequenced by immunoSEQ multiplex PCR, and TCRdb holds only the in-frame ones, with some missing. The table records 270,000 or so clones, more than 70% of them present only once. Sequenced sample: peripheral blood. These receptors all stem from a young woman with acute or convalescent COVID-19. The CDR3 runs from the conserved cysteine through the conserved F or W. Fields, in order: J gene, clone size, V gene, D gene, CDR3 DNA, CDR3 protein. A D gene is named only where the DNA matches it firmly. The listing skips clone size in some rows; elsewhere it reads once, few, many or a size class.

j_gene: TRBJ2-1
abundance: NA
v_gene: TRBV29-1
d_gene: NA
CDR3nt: TGCAGCGCCCCCACCGCGGGGAGTATTATCTATGAGCAGTTCTTC
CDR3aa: CSAPTAGSIIYEQFF

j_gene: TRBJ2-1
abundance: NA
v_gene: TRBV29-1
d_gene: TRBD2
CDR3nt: TGCAGCGTTGCCACTAGCGGGGTGGATCAGTTCTTC
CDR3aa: CSVATSGVDQFF

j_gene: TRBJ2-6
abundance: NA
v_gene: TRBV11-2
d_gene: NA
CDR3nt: TGTGCCAGCAGCCGATTCTCGGGTACTGGGGCCAACGTCCTGACTTTC
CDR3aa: CASSRFSGTGANVLTF

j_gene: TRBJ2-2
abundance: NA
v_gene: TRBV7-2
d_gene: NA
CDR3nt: TGTGCCAGCAGCTTAGTACAGGCTGGCACCGGGGAGCTGTTTTTT
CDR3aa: CASSLVQAGTGELFF

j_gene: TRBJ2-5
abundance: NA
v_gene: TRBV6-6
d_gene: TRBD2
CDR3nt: TGTGCCAGCAGTCCTTTTAAACGGACTAGCGGGACCCCAGAGACCCAGTACTTC
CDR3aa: CASSPFKRTSGTPETQYF

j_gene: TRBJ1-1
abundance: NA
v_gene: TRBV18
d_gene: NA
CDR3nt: TGTGCCAGCTCACCATTAGAGAACACTGAAGCTTTCTTT
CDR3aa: CASSPLENTEAFF

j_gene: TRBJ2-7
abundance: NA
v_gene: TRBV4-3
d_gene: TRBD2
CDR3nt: TGCGCCAGCAGCCGCACTAGCGGCTACGAGCAGTACTTC
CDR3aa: CASSRTSGYEQYF

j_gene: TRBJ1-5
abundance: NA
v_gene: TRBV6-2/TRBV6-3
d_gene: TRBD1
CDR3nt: TGTGCCAGCAGTGCCCCCGGACAGGGGAATCAGCCCCAGCATTTT
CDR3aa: CASSAPGQGNQPQHF

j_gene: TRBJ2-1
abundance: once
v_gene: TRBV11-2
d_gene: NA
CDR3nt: TGTGCCAGCAGCTTTAGCGAACTCCCATACAATGAGCAGTTCTTC
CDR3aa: CASSFSELPYNEQFF

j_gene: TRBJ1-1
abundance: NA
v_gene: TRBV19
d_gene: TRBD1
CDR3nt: TGTGCCAGTAGTCTAGCTCGACAGGGGGCGGACACTGAAGCTTTCTTT
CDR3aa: CASSLARQGADTEAFF

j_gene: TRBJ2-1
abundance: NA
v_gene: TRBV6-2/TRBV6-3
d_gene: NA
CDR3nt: TGTGCCAGCAGCCGCCTCGGGACTGACCACGACTACAATGAGCAGTTCTTC
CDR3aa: CASSRLGTDHDYNEQFF

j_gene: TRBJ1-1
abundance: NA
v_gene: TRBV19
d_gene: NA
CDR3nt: TGTGCCAGTAGCCCCCGGGAGAACACTGAAGCTTTCTTT
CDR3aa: CASSPRENTEAFF

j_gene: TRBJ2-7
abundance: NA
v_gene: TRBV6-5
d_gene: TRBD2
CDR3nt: TGTGCCAGCAGTCCCGGTGAGGGACTAGGCTACGAGCAGTACTTC
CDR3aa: CASSPGEGLGYEQYF

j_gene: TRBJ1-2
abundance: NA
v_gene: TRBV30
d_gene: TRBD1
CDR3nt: TGTGCCTGCCACCAACAGGGGAACTATGGCTACACCTTC
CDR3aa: CACHQQGNYGYTF

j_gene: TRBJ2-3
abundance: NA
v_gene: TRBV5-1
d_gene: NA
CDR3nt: TGCGCCAGCAGCTTGGCGGGCACAGATACGCAGTATTTT
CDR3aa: CASSLAGTDTQYF

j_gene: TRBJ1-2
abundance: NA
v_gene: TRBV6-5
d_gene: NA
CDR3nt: TGTGCCAGCACCGGTGGGGGGTACTATGGCTACACCTTC
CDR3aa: CASTGGGYYGYTF

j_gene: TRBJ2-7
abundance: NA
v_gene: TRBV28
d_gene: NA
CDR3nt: TGTGCCAGCACTGGGGGGTTTTCATCCTACGAGCAGTACTTC
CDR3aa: CASTGGFSSYEQYF

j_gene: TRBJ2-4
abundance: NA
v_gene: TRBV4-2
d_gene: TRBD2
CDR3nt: TGTGCCAGCAGCCAGACGGGGGACTATATAGCCAAAAACATTCAGTACTTC
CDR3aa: CASSQTGDYIAKNIQYF

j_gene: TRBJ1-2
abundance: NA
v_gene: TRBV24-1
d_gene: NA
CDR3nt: TGTGCCACCAGTGATCCAAGGGGCCCCTATGGCTACACCTTC
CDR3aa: CATSDPRGPYGYTF